These 26 T cell receptor beta chains originate from one sample sequenced in a study of T-cell reconstitution after alpha-beta-depleted transplantation in children. It was with unique molecular identifiers that the TCRbeta library was prepared. Via MiXCR, TCRdb re-called the PCR reads, giving one row per CDR3 protein. There are about 610,000 distinct CDR3 sequences in the sample; 10% occur only once, and roughly 3.9% lies in the top ten. Sequencing used PBMCs from the stem cell graft donor, obtained from the stem cell graft. Receptor source: a human donor who donated a stem cell graft to a child with acute myeloid leukemia.

The chain carries TRBV2 and TRBJ2-5; weak D call: TRBD2 (5 bases). Trimming cost V 2 bases and J 2 bases, with 6 bases left between them. Germline assignment: CDR1 SNHLY and CDR2 FYNNEI. The CDR3 totals 13 residues. CDR3 protein: CASSETGQETQYF. CDR3 bases: TGTGCCAGCAGTGAAACGGGACAAGAGACCCAGTACTTC. The full variable domain, completed using reference TRBV2 and TRBJ2-5, is EPEVTQTPSHQVTQMGQEVILRCVPISNHLYFYWYRQILGQKVEFLVSFYNNEISEKSEIFDDQFSVERPDGSNFTLKIRSTKLEDSAMYFCASSETGQETQYFGPGTRLLVL.

The rearrangement joins TRBV20-1 to TRBJ2-3; 11 bases align to TRBD2. The ends lost 5 bases at V and 4 bases at J; junction bases unmatched: 11. The CDR3 sequence is 16 residues long. Germline lookup yields CDR1 DFQATT and CDR2 SNEGSKA (reference sequence). For the CDR3, the DNA is TGCAGTGCTGGAGGACTTAGCGGGAGGGCCCCAGATACGCAGTATTTT. Translating it yields CSAGGLSGRAPDTQYF.

This sequence joins TRBV18 and TRBJ1-1; TRBD1 agrees at 7 bases. CDR3 length equals 15 residues. Germline assignment: CDR1 KGHSH and CDR2 LQKENI. The trim removed 2 bases at V and 5 bases at J, leaving 8 bases unmatched. As DNA, the CDR3 is TGTGCCAGCTCACCAATCCGACAGGGCAGGACTGAAGCTTTCTTT. It translates to CASSPIRQGRTEAFF.

The V gene is TRBV12-5, the J gene TRBJ1-1, with D perhaps TRBD1 (5 bases). The CDR3 is made up of 14 amino acids. Germline CDR1 LGHNT, CDR2 FRNRAP. Trimming pared 7 bases from V and 1 base from J, leaving 13 bases between. The CDR3 loop reads CASANRRGNTEAFF. Here the CDR3 DNA reads TGTGCTAGTGCGAACAGGAGAGGGAACACTGAAGCTTTCTTT.

This clonotype occurred a few times. J is TRBJ1-2 and V is TRBV12-3 or TRBV12-4; no clear D gene. The ends were cut back, 7 bases at V and 6 bases at J, with 9 bases in the middle. The CDR3 totals 11 residues. The CDR3 DNA follows: TGTGCCAGCAACCGGTTCGATGGCTACACCTTC. Protein: CASNRFDGYTF.

This clonotype showed up many times. CDR3 DNA sequence: TGTGCCATCAAAGGGGACGTGACGGGGGAAAAACTGTTTTTT. As protein: CAIKGDVTGEKLFF. The V and J genes are TRBV10-3 and TRBJ1-4, with D possibly being TRBD1 (5 bases). The germline CDR1 and CDR2 sequences are ENHRY and SYGVKD. The CDR3 is 14 residues long. Trimming took off 7 bases at V and 8 bases at J, with 17 bases between the two ends.

The J gene is TRBJ1-1, the V gene TRBV5-1; perhaps TRBD1 as D (5 bases). Trimming shortened V by 2 bases and J by 1 base, and 18 bases separated the two germline ends. The CDR3 loop spans 17 amino acids. CDR1 is SGHRS and CDR2 is YFSETQ in the germline V gene. In DNA, the CDR3 is TGCGCCAGCAGCTTCGAGGGACTTCACAGCCCGAACACTGAAGCTTTCTTT. This codes for CASSFEGLHSPNTEAFF.

This clonotype was counted ten times or more. J is TRBJ2-1 and V is TRBV20-1; 13 bases align to TRBD2. Germline CDR1 DFQATT, CDR2 SNEGSKA (reference sequence). The CDR3 loop spans 15 amino acids. V gave up 3 bases and J gave up 5 bases; unmatched junction bases: 4. In DNA, the CDR3 is TGCAGTGCTAGTGCCGGGACTAGCGGGAACAATGAGCAGTTCTTC. It encodes CSASAGTSGNNEQFF.

This chain uses TRBV4-3 with TRBJ2-7, with 16 bases matching TRBD2. J gave up 5 bases and V 4 bases, and 2 bases lay outside the gene matches. This CDR3 is 15 amino acids long. From germline, CDR1 is LGHNA and CDR2 YSLEER. CDR3 nucleotides: TGCGCCAGCAGCCTGGGGACTAGCGGGAGGGACGAGCAGTACTTC. This codes for CASSLGTSGRDEQYF.

This clonotype has ten or more counts. The rearrangement uses TRBV9 and TRBJ2-3, with TRBD1 identical over 7 bases. CDR1 SGDLS and CDR2 YYNGEE come from the germline V gene. V lost 4 bases, J lost 6 bases, and 11 bases stayed unmatched. The CDR3 is 15 residues long. The CDR3 is CASSTRQGKGDTQYF. The CDR3 coding sequence is TGTGCCAGCAGCACCCGACAGGGTAAGGGCGATACGCAGTATTTT.

The chain uses TRBV7-9 and TRBJ2-4, with 7 bases aligning to TRBD1. The CDR3 covers 14 residues. The junction had 7 bases not matched to a gene; V was cut back by 1 base and J by 10 bases. The germline V gene has CDR1 SEHNR and CDR2 FQNEAQ (reference sequence). The CDR3 DNA sequence: TGTGCCAGCAGCTTAGTAGCCCAGGGGGAAATTCAGTACTTC. This codes for CASSLVAQGEIQYF.

This clonotype has ten or more counts. The rearrangement joins TRBV4-3 to TRBJ2-1, with 7 bases identical to TRBD2. The CDR3 length is 17 residues. Trimming at V came to 1 base and at J to 4 bases, leaving 10 bases not matched to a gene. CDR1 is LGHNA, CDR2 YSLEER, per germline. CDR3 nucleotides: TGCGCCAGCAGCCAAGGAGCGGAGACTAGCAAATACAATGAGCAGTTCTTC. This translates into CASSQGAETSKYNEQFF.

This clonotype was counted ten times or more. The chain carries TRBV7-9 and TRBJ2-5, with 9 bases identical to TRBD1. Germline CDR1 and CDR2: SEHNR and FQNEAQ (reference sequence). After removal of 4 bases from V and 2 bases from J, the junction contained 5 bases not matched to a gene. There are 15 residues in the CDR3. CDR3 protein: CASSSAGTGQETQYF. CDR3 DNA sequence: TGTGCCAGCAGCTCCGCCGGGACAGGGCAAGAGACCCAGTACTTC. The full variable domain, completed using reference TRBV7-9 and TRBJ2-5, is DTGVSQNPRHKITKRGQNVTFRCDPISEHNRLYWYRQTLGQGPEFLTYFQNEAQLEKSRLLSDRFSAERPKGSFSTLEIQRTEQGDSAMYLCASSSAGTGQETQYFGPGTRLLVL.

This clonotype was seen a handful of times. The chain joins TRBV27 to TRBJ1-5; D remains unclear. Germline values: CDR1 MNHEY, CDR2 SMNVEV (reference sequence). Trimming removed 8 bases from V and 3 bases from J, with 8 bases in between. This CDR3 region has 12 residues. The CDR3 reads CASSGNNQPQHF. In DNA, the CDR3 is TGTGCCAGCTCTGGGAACAATCAGCCCCAGCATTTT.

This clonotype was counted ten times or more. The V gene is TRBV7-9, the J gene TRBJ2-1; 7 nucleotides match TRBD2. The CDR3 is made up of 16 amino acids. V was clipped by 2 bases and J by 3 bases; unmatched bases: 7. Looked up from germline, CDR1 is SEHNR and CDR2 is FQNEAQ (reference sequence). The CDR3 DNA sequence: TGTGCCAGCAGCTTATTAGCGGGCCAAGGCTACAATGAGCAGTTCTTC. It is translated as CASSLLAGQGYNEQFF.

This clonotype showed up many times. V gene TRBV29-1 combines with J gene TRBJ2-7, with 11 nucleotides matching TRBD2. V lost 5 bases to trimming and J lost 7 bases; unmatched junction nucleotides: 1. The CDR3 extends over 11 amino acids. The germline V gene encodes CDR1 SQVTM and CDR2 ANQGSEA. The DNA of the CDR3 is TGCAGCGTTAGACTAGCGGGAGAGCAGTACTTC. Its translation is CSVRLAGEQYF.

This clonotype showed up many times. In DNA form, the CDR3 reads TGCGCCAGCAGATCCCAACCCGGGACCGGGGAGCTGTTTTTT. It is translated as CASRSQPGTGELFF. The chain couples TRBV5-1 to TRBJ2-2; no clear D gene. The CDR3 extends over 14 amino acids. Looked up from germline, CDR1 is SGHRS and CDR2 is YFSETQ. V was pared by 5 bases and J by 5 bases, with 13 bases between.

This clonotype was counted ten times or more. The J gene is TRBJ2-2, the V gene TRBV5-1; possible D gene TRBD1, 6 bases. This CDR3 contains 13 residues. CDR1 SGHRS and CDR2 YFSETQ come from the germline V gene. The V and J ends lost 4 bases and 5 bases respectively, with 9 bases between them. The CDR3 nucleotides are TGCGCCAGCAGCGTTCAGGGGACCGGGGAGCTGTTTTTT. It translates to CASSVQGTGELFF.

The V gene is TRBV10-3, the J gene TRBJ2-3; 9 positions agree with TRBD2. The trim removed 0 bases at V and 4 bases at J, leaving 5 bases unmatched. The CDR3 has 16 amino acids. CDR1 and CDR2 (germline): ENHRY, SYGVKD. The CDR3 nucleotides read TGTGCCATCAGTGAGTCGGGAGCGGGAGGATCAGATACGCAGTATTTT. Residues: CAISESGAGGSDTQYF.

J is TRBJ2-3 and V is TRBV5-1, with a tentative D call TRBD1 (5 bases). The V and J ends lost 6 bases and 0 bases respectively, with 14 bases between them. CDR3 length: 15 residues. CDR1 and CDR2 (germline): SGHRS, YFSETQ. The CDR3 loop is CASKETVISTDTQYF. The CDR3 region has the DNA TGCGCCAGCAAAGAGACAGTGATTAGCACAGATACGCAGTATTTT.

The chain uses TRBV7-9 and TRBJ1-5; D gene uncertain. The V end lost 2 bases, the J end lost 7 bases, and 12 bases lay between the germline ends. The CDR3 is made up of 14 amino acids. Looked up from germline, CDR1 is SEHNR and CDR2 is FQNEAQ (reference sequence). CDR3 in DNA: TGTGCCAGCAGCTTAAATACAGAAAGGCAGCCCCAGCATTTT. Protein sequence: CASSLNTERQPQHF.

The V call is TRBV12-3 or TRBV12-4, the J call TRBJ2-1; D remains ambiguous. The CDR3 spans 15 residues. Trimming left V 0 bases short and J 2 bases short, with 8 bases between. This CDR3 is CASSLALGAYNEQFF. The CDR3 DNA is TGTGCCAGCAGTTTAGCGCTCGGTGCCTACAATGAGCAGTTCTTC.

The DNA of the CDR3 is TGTGCCAGCAGTCCCCGGAGGCACACCCAAGAGACCCAGTACTTC. This codes for CASSPRRHTQETQYF. The chain combines TRBV12-3 or TRBV12-4 with TRBJ2-5; possible D gene TRBD2, 5 bases. CDR3 length: 15 amino acids. V dropped 5 bases and J dropped 1 base, with 14 bases sitting between them.

This clonotype was picked up many times. The rearrangement uses TRBV6-2 or TRBV6-3 and TRBJ2-4, with 8 bases that match TRBD1. The CDR3 is 16 amino acids. From germline, CDR1 is MNHEY and CDR2 SVGEGT. The V segment lost 4 bases and the J segment 6 bases; nucleotides outside the gene matches: 11. In DNA, the CDR3 is TGTGCCAGCAGTTTCCGGACAGGGTCGAGTATAAACATTCAGTACTTC. It codes for CASSFRTGSSINIQYF.

The genes are TRBV5-1 and TRBJ2-7; the match to TRBD2 covers 11 bases. This CDR3 comprises 16 residues. V was pared by 5 bases and J by 4 bases, with 11 bases of the junction left unmatched. Germline-derived CDR1 and CDR2 are SGHRS and YFSETQ. The chain's CDR3 is CASRSGQGLAGYEQYF. CDR3 DNA: TGCGCCAGCAGATCGGGGCAAGGACTAGCGGGTTACGAGCAGTACTTC.

This clonotype was detected a few times. The chain links TRBV2 to TRBJ2-1; perhaps D is TRBD1 or TRBD2 (6 bases each). Trimming stripped 6 bases from V and 4 bases from J, with 16 bases between. Germline V gene sequence: CDR1 SNHLY, CDR2 FYNNEI. The CDR3 totals 15 residues. The CDR3 is CASSSGGQQYNEQFF. CDR3 bases: TGTGCCAGCAGCTCTGGGGGGCAGCAATACAATGAGCAGTTCTTC. Complete variable domain (other parts from reference TRBV2 and TRBJ2-1): EPEVTQTPSHQVTQMGQEVILRCVPISNHLYFYWYRQILGQKVEFLVSFYNNEISEKSEIFDDQFSVERPDGSNFTLKIRSTKLEDSAMYFCASSSGGQQYNEQFFGPGTRLTVL.